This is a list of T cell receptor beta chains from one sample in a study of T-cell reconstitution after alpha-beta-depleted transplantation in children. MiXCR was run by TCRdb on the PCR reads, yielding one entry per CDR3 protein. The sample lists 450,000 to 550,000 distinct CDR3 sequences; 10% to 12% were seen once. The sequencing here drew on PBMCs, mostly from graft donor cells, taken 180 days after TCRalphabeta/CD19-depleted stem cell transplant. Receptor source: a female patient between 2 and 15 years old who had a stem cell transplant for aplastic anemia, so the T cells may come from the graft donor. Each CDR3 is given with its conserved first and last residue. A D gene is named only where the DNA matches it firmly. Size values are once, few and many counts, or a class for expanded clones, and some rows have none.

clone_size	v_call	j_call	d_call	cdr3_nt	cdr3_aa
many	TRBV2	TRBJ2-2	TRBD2	TGTGCCAGCAGTTCCGGACTAGCGTTTTGGAACACCGGGGAGCTGTTTTTT	CASSSGLAFWNTGELFF
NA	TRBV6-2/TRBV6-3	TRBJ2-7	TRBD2	TGTGCCAGCAGTTACCTAGCGGGAGGAGTAGAGAACGAGCAGTACTTC	CASSYLAGGVENEQYF
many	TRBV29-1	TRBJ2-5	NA	TGCAGCGTTGATGACCGGGCCCAGTACTTC	CSVDDRAQYF
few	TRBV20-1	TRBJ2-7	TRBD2	TGCAGTGCGGAGGGCGCCGGGACTAGGAACTACGAGCAGTACTTC	CSAEGAGTRNYEQYF
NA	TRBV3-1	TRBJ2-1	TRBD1	TGTGCCAGCAGCCAAGGTACCAGGGGGAGCTCCTACAATGAGCAGTTCTTC	CASSQGTRGSSYNEQFF
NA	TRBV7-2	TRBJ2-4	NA	TGTGCCAGCAGCTTACAGGGTTACCTAGCCAAAAACATTCAGTACTTC	CASSLQGYLAKNIQYF
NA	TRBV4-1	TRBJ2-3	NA	TGCGCCAGCAGCCAAGATGACCAGGGAGGCACAGATACGCAGTATTTT	CASSQDDQGGTDTQYF
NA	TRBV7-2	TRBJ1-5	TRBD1	TGTGCCAGCAGCTGGGACAGGGTTAGCAATCAGCCCCAGCATTTT	CASSWDRVSNQPQHF
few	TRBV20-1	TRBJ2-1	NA	TGCAGTGCTTCTTCCGGAGGGGCGACCCTATACAATGAGCAGTTCTTC	CSASSGGATLYNEQFF
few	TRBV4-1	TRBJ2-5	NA	TGCGCCAGCAGCCAAGTCGAGGCGCAAGAGACCCAGTACTTC	CASSQVEAQETQYF
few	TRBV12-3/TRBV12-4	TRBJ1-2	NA	TGTGCCAGCAGTTCCATCGGGGGGCGAGTTAGTGGCTACACCTTC	CASSSIGGRVSGYTF
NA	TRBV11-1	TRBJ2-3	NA	TGTGCCAGCAGTTCCAGACGGGGAGCCCTCACAGATACGCAGTATTTT	CASSSRRGALTDTQYF
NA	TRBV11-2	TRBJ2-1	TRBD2	TGTGCCAGCAGCTTAGGAATAAGCGGGAGGTCGCCCTACAATGAGCAGTTCTTC	CASSLGISGRSPYNEQFF
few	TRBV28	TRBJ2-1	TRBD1	TGTGCCACCAAGGTCGGGGCAGGGGGCTACAATGAGCAGTTCTTC	CATKVGAGGYNEQFF
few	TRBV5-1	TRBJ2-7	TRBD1	TGCGCCAGCAGCTTCCGGACAGGGAAATACGAGCAGTACTTC	CASSFRTGKYEQYF
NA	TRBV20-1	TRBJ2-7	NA	TGCAGTGCTAGAGATCTCCCTTCCTACGAGCAGTACTTC	CSARDLPSYEQYF
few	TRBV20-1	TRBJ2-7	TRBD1	TGCAGTGCTGGACCAGACGGGACAGGGGGACGAGAGCAGTACTTC	CSAGPDGTGGREQYF
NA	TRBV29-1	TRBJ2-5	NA	TGCAGCGTTGAATACGGGGTAGAGACCCAGTACTTC	CSVEYGVETQYF
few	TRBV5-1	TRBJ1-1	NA	TGCGCCAGCAGCTTGGTTTCAGGCTCGAACACTGAAGCTTTCTTT	CASSLVSGSNTEAFF
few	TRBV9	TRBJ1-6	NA	TGTGCCAGCAGCGTAGATGTGTTAAATTCCAATTCACCCCTCCACTTT	CASSVDVLNSNSPLHF
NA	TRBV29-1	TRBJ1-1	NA	TGCAGCGTCGCTTCGGCCACTGAAGCTTTCTTT	CSVASATEAFF
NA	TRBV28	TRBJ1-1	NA	TGTGCCAGCAGTCCCCCTCTCCGGTTGATGAACACTGAAGCTTTCTTT	CASSPPLRLMNTEAFF
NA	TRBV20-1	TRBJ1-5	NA	TGCAGTGCTATGGGAGCGGGCAATCAGCCCCAGCATTTT	CSAMGAGNQPQHF
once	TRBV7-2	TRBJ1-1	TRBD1	TGTGCCAGCAGCCCCCAGACAGGGGCATGGACTGAAGCTTTCTTT	CASSPQTGAWTEAFF
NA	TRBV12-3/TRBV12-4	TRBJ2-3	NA	TGTGCCAGCAGTACAACAGGGAGCACAGATACGCAGTATTTT	CASSTTGSTDTQYF
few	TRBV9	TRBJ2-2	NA	TGTGCCAGCAGCGTATCCCCAGATGCCACCGGGGAGCTGTTTTTT	CASSVSPDATGELFF
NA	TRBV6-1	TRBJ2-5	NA	TGTGCCAGCAGTAAGAGACCGGCGGAAGAGACCCAGTACTTC	CASSKRPAEETQYF
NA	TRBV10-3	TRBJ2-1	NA	TGTGCCATCAGTGATCGCGGGGTCCCCTACAATGAGCAGTTCTTC	CAISDRGVPYNEQFF
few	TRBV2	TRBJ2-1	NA	TGTGCCAGCGTCAAGGAGAGAGATAATGAGCAGTTCTTC	CASVKERDNEQFF
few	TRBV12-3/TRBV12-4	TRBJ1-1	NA	TGTGCCAGCAGTTTAAGATGGTTCACTGAAGCTTTCTTT	CASSLRWFTEAFF
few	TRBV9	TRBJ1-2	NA	TGTGCCAGCACAGAAGGCTATGGCTACACCTTC	CASTEGYGYTF
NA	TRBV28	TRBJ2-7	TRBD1	TGTGCCAGCAGTTTAGGACAGGGGCAGTACTTC	CASSLGQGQYF
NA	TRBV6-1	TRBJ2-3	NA	TGTGCCAGCAGTCCTTATGTGGTTTTCGAGGGGCCGGTCGCAGATACGCAGTATTTT	CASSPYVVFEGPVADTQYF
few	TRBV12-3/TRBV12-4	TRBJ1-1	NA	TGTGCCAGCCGGTGGTGGGACACTGAAGCTTTCTTT	CASRWWDTEAFF
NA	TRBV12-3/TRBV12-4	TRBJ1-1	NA	TGTGCCAGCAGTCTACCCCCGGGAGGGAACACTGAAGCTTTCTTT	CASSLPPGGNTEAFF
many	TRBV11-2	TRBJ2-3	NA	TGTGCCAGCAGCCTAAGACTTATATACACAGATACGCAGTATTTT	CASSLRLIYTDTQYF
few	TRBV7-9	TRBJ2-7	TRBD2	TGTGCCAGCAGCCCACGAGTTTGGGGCGGGAGCTACGAGCAGTACTTC	CASSPRVWGGSYEQYF